This T cell receptor (beta chain) was recorded in a study of OX40 agonist ivuxolimab in advanced cancers. Across the whole study: Patients were dosed intravenously with ivuxolimab at 0.01 to 10 mg/kg every 2 weeks.

Generated by immunoSEQ multiplex PCR, the TCRdb table keeps only in-frame clones and is missing some. The table shows about 68,000 clones, with about 83% occurring only once. This clone was recorded a few times. Its antigen is not known. V lost 5 bases and J lost 6, with 10 bases in between. The CDR3 loop spans 12 amino acids. Germline V CDR1 and CDR2: SGHDN, FVKESK. General study findings and limits: Relative to CD4+ cells, CD8+ T cells on average had more expanded clones. At 0.1 to 3.0 mg/kg and by week 6, clonal expansion occurred in CD4+ and CD8+ blood T cells.

This clonotype was sampled from an adult with an advanced solid tumor such as melanoma, head and neck, liver or kidney cancer. The specimen comprised CD4+ or CD8+ T cells sorted from blood, sampled in a trial of the OX40 agonist ivuxolimab. V gene TRBV14 combines with J gene TRBJ1-1, with D unresolved. CDR3 loop: CASSYVGAEAFF. In nucleotides, the CDR3 is TGTGCCAGCAGCTACGTCGGGGCTGAAGCTTTCTTT.